Listed below are T cell receptor beta chains from one sample, sequenced in a study of blood T cell repertoires in COVID-19. Repertoires were generated with immunoSEQ multiplex PCR, while TCRdb's copy carries only in-frame clones and drops some. The sample lists over 100,000 clones, roughly 85% occurring once. Sequencing was performed on peripheral blood. The receptor set was obtained from a middle-aged man with acute or convalescent COVID-19. CDR3s include the opening cysteine and the closing phenylalanine or tryptophan. Each record gives: V gene, J gene, D gene, clone size, CDR3 protein, CDR3 DNA. The D gene is left open where the match is weak. The size of a clone is reported for some rows only, either as once, few or many, or as a class for expanded clones.

TRBV6-5,TRBJ2-2,TRBD1,-,CATNDRGRTGELFF,TGTGCCACTAACGACAGGGGGCGCACCGGGGAGCTGTTTTTT
TRBV4-3,TRBJ2-2,-,-,CASSDTPANTGELFF,TGCGCCAGCAGCGACACACCAGCGAACACCGGGGAGCTGTTTTTT
TRBV5-4,TRBJ2-7,-,few,CASSLYLSSYEQYF,TGTGCCAGCAGCTTGTATCTCTCGTCCTACGAGCAGTACTTC
TRBV5-5,TRBJ1-5,-,-,CASTLGPSNQPQHF,TGTGCCAGCACTCTGGGCCCAAGCAATCAGCCCCAGCATTTT
TRBV7-2,TRBJ2-1,TRBD1,-,CASSLGRGQGEQFF,TGTGCCAGCAGCTTAGGTAGGGGGCAGGGGGAGCAGTTCTTC
TRBV27,TRBJ2-1,TRBD2,-,CASRPGTSGRNEQFF,TGTGCCAGCAGACCCGGGACTAGCGGGCGGAATGAGCAGTTCTTC
TRBV10-1,TRBJ2-7,-,-,CASSKGRGSYEQYF,TGCGCCAGCAGCAAAGGTAGGGGGAGCTACGAGCAGTACTTC
TRBV7-3,TRBJ2-1,TRBD2,-,CASSWGTSGNNEQFF,TGTGCCAGCAGCTGGGGGACTAGCGGCAACAATGAGCAGTTCTTC
TRBV7-7,TRBJ2-5,TRBD2,-,CASSPTTSGGAETQYF,TGTGCTAGCAGCCCCACGACTAGCGGGGGGGCGGAGACCCAGTACTTC
TRBV6-5,TRBJ2-3,TRBD1,-,CASSNQGAQDTQYF,TGTGCCAGCAGTAATCAGGGGGCCCAAGATACGCAGTATTTT